Below, 3 T cell receptor beta chains from the same sample are listed, as sequenced in a study of shared clonotypes between healthy human individuals. Measured with immunoSEQ multiplex PCR; TCRdb has only the in-frame clones, and not every one. The data contain approximately 1,500,000 clones, approximately 98% of them seen just once; the ten biggest clones take up less than 0.55%. The sequenced sample consisted of naive CD4+ T cells sorted from blood. Subset specified: CD45RA+ positively selected. Receptors were obtained from a man younger than 45 in good health.

This clone was recorded only once. The rearrangement links TRBV30 to TRBJ1-2; D ambiguous. The V gene's germline CDR1 is GTSNPN and CDR2 SVGIG (reference sequence). With 4 bases removed from V and 4 bases from J, the gap between germline ends came to 13 bases. This CDR3 region has 13 residues. The CDR3 reads CAWKEGSFYGYTF. The CDR3 DNA reads as TGTGCCTGGAAAGAAGGCAGTTTCTATGGCTACACCTTC.

The gene calls are TRBV5-5 and TRBJ2-2; 7 positions agree with TRBD2. The CDR3 is made up of 15 amino acids. The V gene end was trimmed by 5 bases and the J gene end by 4 bases; junction bases not matched to a gene: 8. Germline loops: CDR1 SGHKS, CDR2 YYEKEE (reference sequence). The CDR3 spells CASRGSPGGTGELFF. DNA of the CDR3: TGTGCCAGCAGGGGGAGTCCGGGAGGCACCGGGGAGCTGTTTTTT.

The chain uses TRBV10-3 and TRBJ2-3; 8 bases match TRBD1. Germline trimming cut 7 bases from V and 0 bases from J; bases unmatched to any gene: 6. CDR3 length: 15 amino acids. The V gene's germline CDR1 is ENHRY and CDR2 SYGVKD. CDR3 sequence: CAIKIGQGSTDTQYF. The CDR3 DNA sequence: TGTGCCATCAAGATAGGACAGGGAAGCACAGATACGCAGTATTTT.